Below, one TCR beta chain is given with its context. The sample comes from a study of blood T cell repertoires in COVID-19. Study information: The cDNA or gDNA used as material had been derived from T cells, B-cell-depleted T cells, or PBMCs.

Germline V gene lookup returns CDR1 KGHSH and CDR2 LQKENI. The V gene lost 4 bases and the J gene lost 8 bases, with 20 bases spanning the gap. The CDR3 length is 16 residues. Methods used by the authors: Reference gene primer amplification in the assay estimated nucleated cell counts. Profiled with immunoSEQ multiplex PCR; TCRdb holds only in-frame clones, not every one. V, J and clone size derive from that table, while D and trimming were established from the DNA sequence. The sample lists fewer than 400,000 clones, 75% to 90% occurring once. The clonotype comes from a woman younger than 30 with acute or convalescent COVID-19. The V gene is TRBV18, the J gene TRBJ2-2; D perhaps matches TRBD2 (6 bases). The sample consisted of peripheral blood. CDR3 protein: CASSRTGRGAVGELFF. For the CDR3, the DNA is TGTGCCAGCTCACGAACAGGACGCGGGGCGGTAGGGGAGCTGTTTTTT.